This T cell receptor (beta chain) comes out of a study of blood T cell repertoires in COVID-19. The germline V gene has CDR1 KGHSH and CDR2 LQKENI. The trim removed 3 bases at V and 1 base at J, leaving 10 bases unmatched. CDR3 length: 20 residues. Assay: immunoSEQ multiplex PCR; the TCRdb copy retains only in-frame clones and omits some. The table lists 300,000 or so clones, about 92% of them singletons. The V gene is TRBV18, the J gene TRBJ2-1; 15 bases map to TRBD2. The specimen was PBMCs or T cells enriched from blood (not recorded which). The origin of this receptor is a man in his sixties who had recovered from COVID-19. The CDR3 region has the DNA TGTGCCAGCTCACCGATCAGGACTAGCGGGAGGGCAATATCCTACAATGAGCAGTTCTTC. Translated, it gives CASSPIRTSGRAISYNEQFF.